This T cell receptor (beta chain) was identified during a study of cytomegalovirus exposure and HLA in healthy donors. Study-level results: The study put under 200 TCR beta chains on its list as cytomegalovirus-associated.

Produced via immunoSEQ multiplex PCR; TCRdb's table is partial and in-frame only. The data contain 66,000 or so clones, nearly 98% of them singletons. V lost 5 bases, J lost 13 bases, and 10 bases stayed unmatched. The length of the CDR3 is 13 residues. Per the germline V gene, CDR1 is MNHEY and CDR2 is SMNVEV (reference sequence). About this clone: Its target is unknown.

Sequences were obtained from PBMCs. This TCR was recovered from a woman younger than 35 in good health and CMV-seropositive. The V call is TRBV27, the J call TRBJ1-1; 10 nucleotides line up with TRBD1. The CDR3, as DNA: TGTGCCAGCAGTCCTAGGACAGGGGGGAGAAGTTTCTTT. Encoded protein: CASSPRTGGRSFF.